Presented here are 14 T cell receptor beta chains from one specimen sequenced in a study of blood T cell repertoires in COVID-19. The data were produced by immunoSEQ multiplex PCR, yet TCRdb's version contains in-frame clones alone and is incomplete. The repertoire has some 170,000 clones, almost 80% of them found once; the top ten carry approximately 15%. Sequenced input: PBMCs or T cells enriched from blood (not recorded which). The source of these receptors is a woman in her forties or fifties who had recovered from COVID-19.

The rearrangement joins TRBV18 to TRBJ2-1; possibly TRBD2 for D (5 bases). CDR3 length: 17 residues. V shed 2 bases and J shed 4 bases, with 18 bases lying between them. CDR1 is KGHSH and CDR2 is LQKENI in the germline V gene. The CDR3 is CASSPISRGPTYNEQFF. CDR3 sequence (DNA): TGTGCCAGCTCACCAATCTCCCGAGGGCCTACTTACAATGAGCAGTTCTTC.

The gene calls are TRBV28 and TRBJ1-5, with TRBD1 matching 11 bases. The CDR3 consists of 19 residues. CDR1 is MDHEN and CDR2 is SYDVKM in the germline V gene. V was pared by 7 bases and J by 0 bases, with 14 bases of the junction left unmatched. CDR3 residues: CASTPPPGQGEHSNQPQHF. The CDR3, as DNA: TGTGCCAGCACCCCCCCTCCGGGACAGGGGGAGCATAGCAATCAGCCCCAGCATTTT.

The chain combines TRBV18 with TRBJ1-1, with D possibly being TRBD1 (6 bases). The V end lost 2 bases, the J end lost 0 bases, and 13 bases lay between the germline ends. Germline CDR1 KGHSH, CDR2 LQKENI. The CDR3 spans 16 residues. CDR3 coding DNA: TGTGCCAGCTCACCAGGGGGCGCCATAATGAACACTGAAGCTTTCTTT. This codes for CASSPGGAIMNTEAFF.

The chain carries TRBV4-2 and TRBJ2-3, with TRBD2 as a possible D gene (5 bases). CDR3 length: 14 residues. Germline V gives CDR1 LGHNA, CDR2 YNFKEQ. V was shortened by 4 bases and J by 1 base, with 9 bases between the two germline ends. Here the CDR3 DNA reads TGTGCCAGCAGCCGCAATAGCGGCACAGATACGCAGTATTTT. Protein sequence: CASSRNSGTDTQYF.

The gene calls are TRBV10-3 and TRBJ1-1, with TRBD1 identical over 7 bases. J lost 6 bases, V lost 3 bases, and 4 bases had no gene match. This CDR3 is built from 13 residues. CDR1 ENHRY and CDR2 SYGVKD come from the germline V gene. CDR3 sequence: CAISDGTVAEAFF. The CDR3 DNA reads as TGTGCCATCAGTGATGGGACAGTAGCTGAAGCTTTCTTT.

This chain uses TRBV5-5 with TRBJ2-7; 14 bases match TRBD2. The CDR3 runs 15 residues. Germline CDR1 and CDR2: SGHKS and YYEKEE (reference sequence). The trim removed 4 bases at V and 7 bases at J, leaving 7 bases unmatched. CDR3 sequence (DNA): TGTGCCAGCAGCCTAAGACTAGCGGGAGGGTCAGAGCAGTACTTC. It codes for CASSLRLAGGSEQYF. Drawing the rest from reference TRBV5-5 and TRBJ2-7, the complete variable domain is DAGVTQSPTHLIKTRGQQVTLRCSPISGHKSVSWYQQVLGQGPQFIFQYYEKEERGRGNFPDRFSARQFPNYSSELNVNALLLGDSALYLCASSLRLAGGSEQYFGPGTRLTVT.

This clone has only a few counts. This rearrangement joins TRBV28 to TRBJ1-6, with no clear D. This CDR3 spans 12 amino acids. Trimming cost V 7 bases and J 9 bases, with 10 bases left between them. Germline V gene data show CDR1 as MDHEN and CDR2 as SYDVKM. In DNA form, the CDR3 reads TGTGCCAGCAACGCGCGTCCTTCACCCCTCCACTTT. Its translation is CASNARPSPLHF.

The chain combines TRBV24-1 with TRBJ2-2, with 7 bases that match TRBD1. There are 16 residues in the CDR3. Germline V gene data show CDR1 as KGHDR and CDR2 as SFDVKD. The V and J ends lost 4 bases and 5 bases, in that order; junction bases with no gene match: 9. The CDR3 spells CATSDTRQGGTGELFF. CDR3 bases: TGTGCCACCAGTGACACAAGACAGGGTGGAACCGGGGAGCTGTTTTTT.

The chain uses TRBV12-3 or TRBV12-4 and TRBJ2-1; a possible D gene is TRBD2 (6 bases). The CDR3 contains 13 residues. V was clipped by 6 bases and J by 0 bases, with 6 bases between them. The CDR3 DNA follows: TGTGCCAGCAGGGGGGGCTCCTACAATGAGCAGTTCTTC. Translation gives CASRGGSYNEQFF.

As DNA, the CDR3 is TGCAGCGTTGCCCCCCGGGAGCGGGCAGATACGCAGTATTTT. Encoded protein: CSVAPRERADTQYF. The genes are TRBV29-1 and TRBJ2-3, with D possibly being TRBD2 (6 bases). This CDR3 is built from 14 residues. Trimming removed 4 bases at V and 4 bases at J, with 15 bases between. In germline, CDR1 is SQVTM, CDR2 ANQGSEA.

This chain connects TRBV4-1 to TRBJ2-3, with TRBD2 matching 10 bases. V lost 4 bases, J lost 2 bases, and 12 bases stayed unmatched. The CDR3 extends over 18 amino acids. Germline-derived CDR1 and CDR2 are MGHRA and YSYEKL. CDR3 nucleotides: TGCGCCAGCAGCCTAAGAGAGAGGCTAGCGGGAGACACAGATACGCAGTATTTT. Protein: CASSLRERLAGDTDTQYF.

A few counts support this clone. The rearrangement links TRBV28 to TRBJ2-7, with D perhaps TRBD2 (6 bases). The ends were cut back, 6 bases at V and 5 bases at J, with 14 bases in the middle. The CDR3 runs 13 residues. Germline CDR1 and CDR2: MDHEN and SYDVKM. CDR3 DNA sequence: TGTGCCAGCAGAACAGCTAGCGTCAACGAGCAGTACTTC. Residues: CASRTASVNEQYF.

This clone has more than one count but fewer than ten. The rearrangement links TRBV9 to TRBJ2-1; 11 bases are shared with TRBD1. V trimming: 5 bases; J trimming: 3 bases; junction bases outside the gene matches: 4. The CDR3 is made up of 15 amino acids. In germline, CDR1 is SGDLS, CDR2 YYNGEE. CDR3 sequence: CASRAGTGGYNEQFF. In nucleotides, the CDR3 is TGTGCCAGCAGAGCCGGGACAGGGGGCTACAATGAGCAGTTCTTC.

The chain links TRBV7-3 to TRBJ2-2, with D possibly TRBD2 on 5 matching bases. V gave up 5 bases and J gave up 7 bases, with 14 bases separating them. This CDR3 has 14 amino acids. Germline loops: CDR1 SGHTA, CDR2 FQGTGA. The CDR3 DNA sequence: TGTGCCAGCAGCCGGACTGTCACCAGCGGGGAGCTGTTTTTT. It yields the protein CASSRTVTSGELFF.